Only a few counts were recorded for the clone carrying this T cell receptor (beta chain). Its antigen is not identified. This entry comes from a study of T cell repertoires in aging, cancer and after chemotherapy. TCR beta rearrangements were amplified from peripheral blood genomic DNA. Whole-study findings and limits: Compared with age-matched healthy donors, untreated hematological or solid cancer patients showed higher blood TCR clonality. Median generation probability rose over the chemotherapy interval in each cancer cohort, suggesting rebound thymic output. No conclusions about immunological memory after chemotherapy can be drawn from the repertoire data. In healthy donors, age-related TCR diversity loss mainly reflected lost richness.

TRB rearrangements spanning V, D and J were amplified using mixed TRB-A/B primers. One entry per CDR3 protein, called by TCRdb with MiXCR from the multiplex PCR reads. The sample yields about 600 distinct CDR3 sequences, 45% to 60% seen once. Sequenced input: blood. The sequence was obtained from a human donor in good health.

This CDR3 reads CSVRKDGNTEAFF. As DNA, the CDR3 is TGCAGCGTCCGAAAGGACGGGAACACTGAAGCTTTCTTT. This sequence joins TRBV29-1 and TRBJ1-1; D call uncertain. Germline lookup yields CDR1 SQVTM and CDR2 ANQGSEA. The CDR3 length is 13 residues. V was pared by 6 bases and J by 1 base, with 12 bases between.